The 9 T cell receptor beta chains in this list originate from one sample, sequenced in a study of blood T cell repertoires in COVID-19 (dated by TCRdb to the early 2020s). The library was produced with the immunoSEQ multiplex PCR assay. In its TCRdb copy, this immuneACCESS table keeps in-frame sequences only and misses some clones. Where compared with another copy, unresolved V genes explain less than half of these, and the others have no known cause. For this sample the table gives about 53,000 clones, of which approximately 80% were detected only once. Together, the top ten hold 43% of the sample. Input material: peripheral blood. The source of these receptors is a man between 65 and 79 years old with active or convalescent COVID-19.

The V call is TRBV24-1, the J call TRBJ2-2, with 10 bases that match TRBD2. There are 17 residues in the CDR3. Germline CDR1 KGHDR, CDR2 SFDVKD. V was pared by 4 bases and J by 6 bases, with 10 bases of the junction left unmatched. DNA of the CDR3: TGTGCCACCAGTGACCCCAGCGGGGGGGAGGTCGCCGGGGAGCTGTTTTTT. Amino acids: CATSDPSGGEVAGELFF.

The chain carries TRBV5-1 and TRBJ2-6; the match to TRBD1 covers 10 bases. Trimming cost V 3 bases and J 2 bases; bases outside gene matches: 8. Germline V gives CDR1 SGHRS, CDR2 YFSETQ. This CDR3 spans 18 amino acids. CDR3 bases: TGCGCCAGCAGCTCCCTTGCGACAGGGGGCGCTGGGGCCAACGTCCTGACTTTC. Translating it yields CASSSLATGGAGANVLTF.

The V and J genes are TRBV11-2 and TRBJ2-4, with a possible D match to TRBD2 (6 bases). The CDR3 extends over 17 amino acids. The germline CDR1 and CDR2 sequences are SGHAT and FQNNGV. Trimming took off 3 bases at V and 1 base at J, with 16 bases between the two ends. The CDR3 nucleotides are TGTGCCAGCAGCTTCACTAGCTTCCTGGTTGCCAAAAACATTCAGTACTTC. Translation gives CASSFTSFLVAKNIQYF. Drawing the rest from reference TRBV11-2 and TRBJ2-4, the complete variable domain is EAGVAQSPRYKIIEKRQSVAFWCNPISGHATLYWYQQILGQGPKLLIQFQNNGVVDDSQLPKDRFSAERLKGVDSTLKIQPAKLEDSAVYLCASSFTSFLVAKNIQYFGAGTRLSVL.

The CDR3, as DNA: TGCGCCAGCAGCCCTGGGACTAGCCCCAGGAGAGAGACCCAGTACTTC. It is translated as CASSPGTSPRRETQYF. V usage is TRBV5-1 and J usage is TRBJ2-5; TRBD2 matches at 9 bases. The CDR3 runs to 16 residues. Per germline, CDR1 SGHRS and CDR2 YFSETQ. Trimming at V came to 4 bases and at J to 4 bases, leaving 11 bases not matched to a gene.

The J gene is TRBJ1-3, the V gene TRBV9; D might be TRBD1 (6 bases). Germline V gene data show CDR1 as SGDLS and CDR2 as YYNGEE. The CDR3 is 15 residues long. Trimming took 4 bases from V and 3 from J, leaving 14 bases between them. This CDR3 reads CASSPRDTGGNTIYF. The CDR3 DNA reads as TGTGCCAGCAGCCCTCGGGACACGGGTGGAAACACCATATATTTT. Full variable domain (remainder filled in from reference TRBV9 and TRBJ1-3): DSGVTQTPKHLITATGQRVTLRCSPRSGDLSVYWYQQSLDQGLQFLIQYYNGEERAKGNILERFSAQQFPDLHSELNLSSLELGDSALYFCASSPRDTGGNTIYFGEGSWLTVV.

The genes are TRBV24-1 and TRBJ2-1, with a tentative D call TRBD2 (5 bases). V was shortened by 6 bases and J by 7 bases, with 15 bases between the two germline ends. CDR3 size: 14 residues. Germline V CDR1 and CDR2: KGHDR, SFDVKD. CDR3 DNA sequence: TGTGCCACCAGTACTTACCCCGGGGAGAATGAGCAGTTCTTC. Its translation is CATSTYPGENEQFF.

This clone came up once. V is TRBV4-1 and J is TRBJ1-1; TRBD1 agrees at 7 bases. Germline V gene lookup returns CDR1 MGHRA and CDR2 YSYEKL. V lost 2 bases to trimming and J lost 8 bases; unmatched junction nucleotides: 8. The CDR3 covers 14 residues. The CDR3 reads CASSQRDSGREAFF. CDR3 coding DNA: TGCGCCAGCAGCCAAAGGGACAGCGGTCGCGAAGCTTTCTTT.

The J gene is TRBJ1-3, the V gene TRBV14; D call uncertain. Deletions cut 4 bases from V and 0 bases from J, with 10 bases between. Germline V gives CDR1 SGHDN, CDR2 FVKESK. There are 15 residues in the CDR3. Written as DNA, the CDR3 is TGTGCCAGCAGCCGTCAGGCGCTCTCTGGAAACACCATATATTTT. Its protein is CASSRQALSGNTIYF.

The rearrangement links TRBV6-5 to TRBJ2-1; 9 bases line up with TRBD2. V shed 3 bases, J shed 5 bases, and the junction held 5 bases outside the gene matches. The CDR3 is 15 amino acids. Germline V gene sequence: CDR1 MNHEY, CDR2 SVGAGI. CDR3 nucleotides: TGTGCCAGCAGTTATGCGGGAGGGCGGAACAATGAGCAGTTCTTC. It encodes CASSYAGGRNNEQFF.